A single sample gave rise to the 7 T cell receptor beta chains below, sequenced in a study of cytomegalovirus exposure and HLA in healthy donors. The PCR made use of 60 Vbeta and 13 Jbeta primers. Here immunoSEQ multiplex PCR was the method, and the copy in TCRdb shows in-frame clones only, minus some. The sample holds under 250,000 clones, over 60% seen once. Material for sequencing was PBMCs. Receptors were obtained from a male donor in good health and CMV-seronegative.

The V call is TRBV4-2, the J call TRBJ2-5; the match to TRBD2 covers 10 bases. Germline CDR1 LGHNA, CDR2 YNFKEQ. The CDR3 has 16 amino acids. V lost 0 bases to trimming and J lost 2 bases; unmatched junction nucleotides: 3. The CDR3 protein is CASSQDLAGDQETQYF. In nucleotides, the CDR3 is TGTGCCAGCAGCCAAGACCTAGCGGGGGATCAAGAGACCCAGTACTTC.

The V call is TRBV27, the J call TRBJ1-6; D is unclear. Germline CDR1 reads MNHEY; CDR2 reads SMNVEV (reference sequence). Trimming removed 6 bases at V and 7 bases at J, with 13 bases between. The CDR3 is 14 amino acids. CDR3 sequence (DNA): TGTGCCAGCAGAGCCGGGCCGGGGAATTCACCCCTCCACTTT. The encoded protein is CASRAGPGNSPLHF.

The V gene is TRBV4-3, the J gene TRBJ2-1; 12 bases line up with TRBD2. From germline, CDR1 is LGHNA and CDR2 YSLEER. Trimming removed 3 bases from V and 5 bases from J; junction bases left unmatched: 5. The CDR3 length is 16 residues. The CDR3 spells CASSHGTSGYHNEQFF. CDR3 DNA sequence: TGCGCCAGCAGCCATGGGACTAGCGGGTACCACAATGAGCAGTTCTTC.

Remarks on this clone: Sequence at one end of the junction differs from germline and may be a read error. The chain employs TRBV6-5 and TRBJ1-5; D uncertain. This CDR3 region has 13 residues. Germline assignment: CDR1 MNHEY and CDR2 SVGAGI. The CDR3 region is CASSYESKQPQHF. As DNA, the CDR3 is TGTGCCAGCAGTTACGAGAGCAAACAGCCCCAGCATTTT.

This chain joins TRBV4-1 and TRBJ2-7; D is perhaps TRBD1 (6 bases). V was cut by 1 base and J by 2 bases, with 18 bases left in between. CDR3 length equals 17 residues. CDR1 is MGHRA and CDR2 is YSYEKL in the germline V gene. CDR3 in DNA: TGCGCCAGCAGCCAAGGGAAGATGGGGGCAGATACCTACGAGCAGTACTTC. It is translated as CASSQGKMGADTYEQYF.

In DNA form, the CDR3 reads TGTGCCAGCAGCTTTAGTGCGACAGGCAATCAGCCCCAGCATTTT. It yields the protein CASSFSATGNQPQHF. This chain links TRBV7-8 with TRBJ1-5; D is possibly TRBD1 (5 bases). Trimming removed 3 bases at V and 2 bases at J, with 11 bases between. The CDR3 is made up of 15 amino acids. Germline-derived CDR1 and CDR2 are SGHVS and FQNEAQ.

The chain carries TRBV27 and TRBJ1-2; 9 nucleotides match TRBD1. CDR3 length equals 17 residues. After removal of 8 bases from V and 8 bases from J, the junction contained 21 bases not matched to a gene. Looked up from germline, CDR1 is MNHEY and CDR2 is SMNVEV (reference sequence). The CDR3 loop is CASPSARTGEFPYGYTF. Here the CDR3 DNA reads TGTGCCAGCCCCTCCGCTAGGACAGGGGAGTTTCCCTACGGCTACACCTTC.